This T cell receptor beta chain was recovered during a study of cytomegalovirus exposure and HLA in healthy donors. It was with 60 Vbeta and 13 Jbeta primers that the PCR ran. Assay: immunoSEQ multiplex PCR; the TCRdb copy retains only in-frame clones and omits some. The sample holds 35,000 to 55,000 clones; roughly 69% are singletons and the top ten take roughly 3.3%. The receptor's source is a woman aged 25 to 45 in good health and CMV-seronegative. Specimen: PBMCs.

The CDR3 is CASRPGQGAGDTQYF. In DNA form, the CDR3 reads TGTGCCAGCAGGCCGGGACAGGGGGCAGGGGATACGCAGTATTTT. V is TRBV28 and J is TRBJ2-3; 12 bases are shared with TRBD1. This CDR3 is built from 15 residues. The V segment lost 6 bases and the J segment 6 bases; nucleotides outside the gene matches: 7. CDR1 is MDHEN, CDR2 SYDVKM, per germline.